This TCR beta chain is from a study of molecular identifiers for immune sequencing clone quantification. Overall study context: Replicate runs used RNA from about 20,000 or 100,000 naive CD8 cells, which was split five ways into aliquots, and four of those aliquots were then sequenced.

Previously described methods and listed TCR primers were used for bulk TCR libraries. MiXCR, run by TCRdb on the PCR reads, gives a single entry per CDR3 protein. The top ten hold around 1.4% of the sample, which has about 10,000 distinct CDR3 sequences, over 20% seen once. The V gene's germline CDR1 is MGHRA and CDR2 YSYEKL. This CDR3 region has 20 residues. The ends were cut back, 0 bases at V and 3 bases at J, with 24 bases in the middle. This clonotype qualifies as medium-sized. The specimen sequenced was naive CD8+ T cells from blood, with Jurkat cell RNA spiked in. Noted subset: FACS-sorted CD8+CD4-CCR7+CD45RA+ naive T cells. This receptor was obtained from a human donor in good health. Some libraries in this study had Jurkat cell RNA spiked in. The gene calls are TRBV4-1 and TRBJ1-5; D not certain. The CDR3 DNA reads TGCGCCAGCAGCCAAGATCGGGGTCCCACTACCCAAGCGCTCAATCAGCCCCAGCATTTT. The encoded protein is CASSQDRGPTTQALNQPQHF.